The 6 T cell receptor beta chains reported below all come from one sample, sequenced in a study of CD8+ T cells in alopecia areata. The treatment was: oral pan-JAK inhibitor, 5-10 mg twice daily. cDNA serving as the sequencing template came from extracted, reverse transcribed RNA. Sequenced by immunoSEQ multiplex PCR; TCRdb stores in-frame clones only, minus some. The sample contains more than 90,000 clones, 50% to 75% of which appear only once. The source material was CD8+ T cells sorted from blood, sampled at week 4, from a patient treated with tofacitinib. The receptors come from a human donor with alopecia areata.

V is TRBV29-1 and J is TRBJ1-2, with D possibly being TRBD1 (6 bases). This CDR3 has 13 residues. Trimming shortened V by 3 bases and J by 2 bases, and 10 bases separated the two germline ends. The germline CDR1 and CDR2 sequences are SQVTM and ANQGSEA. Here the CDR3 DNA reads TGCAGCGTTGACTCTCAGGGGAACTATGGCTACACCTTC. Its protein product is CSVDSQGNYGYTF.

CDR3 amino acids: CASSLVSPGELFF. CDR3 DNA sequence: TGTGCCAGCAGCTTAGTGTCCCCCGGGGAGCTGTTTTTT. The chain couples TRBV7-2 to TRBJ2-2, with D hard to call. V lost 1 base, J lost 6 bases, and 6 bases lay in between. This CDR3 region has 13 residues. CDR1 and CDR2 from the germline V gene are SGHTA and FQGNSA.

CDR3 sequence reads: CSVDRGRVGELFF. The CDR3 bases are TGCAGCGTTGACAGGGGGCGGGTCGGGGAGCTGTTTTTT. The chain recombines TRBV29-1 with TRBJ2-2; 8 bases are a match to TRBD1. Germline V gene data show CDR1 as SQVTM and CDR2 as ANQGSEA. The CDR3 length is 13 residues. V lost 3 bases and J lost 7; bases outside the gene matches: 4.

The gene calls are TRBV27 and TRBJ2-7; a possible D gene is TRBD2 (7 bases). The CDR3 runs to 16 residues. Germline loops: CDR1 MNHEY, CDR2 SMNVEV (reference sequence). The V gene lost 0 bases and the J gene lost 4 bases, with 16 bases spanning the gap. The CDR3: CASSLSVGGQVYEQYF. CDR3 sequence (DNA): TGTGCCAGCAGTTTATCGGTGGGGGGGCAGGTTTACGAGCAGTACTTC.

This chain connects TRBV25-1 to TRBJ2-5, with D perhaps matching TRBD2 (6 bases). This CDR3 is 15 amino acids long. CDR1 is MGHDK and CDR2 is SYGVNS in the germline V gene. Trimming took 6 bases from V and 0 from J, leaving 14 bases between them. For the CDR3, the DNA is TGTGCCAGCAGGCAGGAATGGGACTACCAAGAGACCCAGTACTTC. It is translated as CASRQEWDYQETQYF.

About this clone: Mismatch with germline at one junction end may stem from a read error. The chain uses TRBV5-1 and TRBJ2-3, with TRBD1 identical over 8 bases. Germline V gives CDR1 SGHRS, CDR2 YFSETQ. This CDR3 spans 15 amino acids. The CDR3 region has the DNA TGCGCCAGCAGCTTGGGCGGACAGGGCACGGATACGCAGTATTTT. This translates into CASSLGGQGTDTQYF.